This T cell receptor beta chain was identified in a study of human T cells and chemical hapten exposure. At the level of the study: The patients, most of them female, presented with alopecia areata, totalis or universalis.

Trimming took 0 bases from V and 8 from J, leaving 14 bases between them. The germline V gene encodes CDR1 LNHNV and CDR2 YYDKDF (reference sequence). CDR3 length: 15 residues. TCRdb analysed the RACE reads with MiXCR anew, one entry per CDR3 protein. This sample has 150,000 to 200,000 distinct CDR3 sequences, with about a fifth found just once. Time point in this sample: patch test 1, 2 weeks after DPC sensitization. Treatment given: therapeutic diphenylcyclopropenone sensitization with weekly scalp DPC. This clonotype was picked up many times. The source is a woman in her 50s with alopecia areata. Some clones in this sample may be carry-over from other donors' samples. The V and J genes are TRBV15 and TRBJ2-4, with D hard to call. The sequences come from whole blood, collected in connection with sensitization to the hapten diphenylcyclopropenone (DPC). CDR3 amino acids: CATSRDRAGSHIQYF. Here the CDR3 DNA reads TGTGCCACCAGCAGAGATCGGGCAGGCTCGCACATTCAGTACTTC.